The next 14 T cell receptor beta chains were all read from a single sample in a study of shared clonotypes between healthy human individuals. The method was immunoSEQ multiplex PCR; TCRdb's version includes in-frame clones alone and lacks a portion of them. The data contain about 2.3 million clones, 92% of them singletons. The specimen sequenced was naive CD4+ T cells from PBMCs. Subset described: CD45RA+ positively selected. The source is a man between 18 and 35 years old in good health. Some clones in this sample may be carry-over from other donors' samples.

The J gene is TRBJ1-1, the V gene TRBV6-1; no definite D call. Trimming stripped 10 bases from V and 1 base from J, with 13 bases between. Germline V gene lookup returns CDR1 MNHNS and CDR2 SASEGT. The CDR3 length is 13 residues. The CDR3 DNA reads as TGTGCCACCAATCTACAGTCGAACACTGAAGCTTTCTTT. This translates into CATNLQSNTEAFF.

The chain uses TRBV30 and TRBJ1-4; D is unresolved. Trimming left V 4 bases short and J 6 bases short, with 9 bases between. There are 12 residues in the CDR3. Germline CDR1 is GTSNPN and CDR2 is SVGIG (reference sequence). CDR3 coding DNA: TGTGCCTGGAACCGTAGGGATGAAAAACTGTTTTTT. The encoded protein is CAWNRRDEKLFF. The full variable domain, in which reference TRBV30 and TRBJ1-4 provide the parts outside the CDR3, is SQTIHQWPATLVQPVGSPLSLECTVEGTSNPNLYWYRQAAGRGLQLLFYSVGIGQISSEVPQNLSASRPQDRQFILSSKKLLLSDSGFYLCAWNRRDEKLFFGSGTQLSVL.

The rearrangement joins TRBV11-3 to TRBJ2-4; 12 positions match TRBD2. The ends lost 0 bases at V and 1 base at J; junction bases unmatched: 10. This CDR3 has 20 residues. CDR1 and CDR2 (germline): SGHNT, YENEEA. The CDR3 DNA reads as TGTGCCAGCAGCTTAGAAAAACGACTAGCGGGGGCTGAGGCCAAAAACATTCAGTACTTC. Residues: CASSLEKRLAGAEAKNIQYF.

This rearrangement joins TRBV5-1 to TRBJ2-7; possible D gene TRBD1, 6 bases. The V end lost 6 bases, the J end lost 0 bases, and 16 bases lay between the germline ends. This CDR3 region has 15 residues. The germline V gene has CDR1 SGHRS and CDR2 YFSETQ. The DNA for the CDR3 is TGCGCCAGCACCCTATCAGGGGCCCCCTCCTACGAGCAGTACTTC. This translates into CASTLSGAPSYEQYF.

The gene calls are TRBV5-1 and TRBJ2-3; TRBD2 matches 12 bases. CDR3 size: 16 residues. The germline CDR1 and CDR2 sequences are SGHRS and YFSETQ. V was clipped by 1 base and J by 4 bases; unmatched bases: 4. DNA for the CDR3: TGCGCCAGCAGCTTGTTGACTAGCGGGAGCCCAGATACGCAGTATTTT. Translated: CASSLLTSGSPDTQYF.

J is TRBJ1-3 and V is TRBV5-4, with unresolved D. V was shortened by 1 base and J by 1 base, with 12 bases between the two germline ends. Germline loops: CDR1 SGHNT, CDR2 YYREEE (reference sequence). The CDR3 sequence is 16 residues long. CDR3 amino acids: CASSLIGRESGNTIYF. DNA for the CDR3: TGTGCCAGCAGCTTGATCGGGCGGGAGTCTGGAAACACCATATATTTT.

The chain links TRBV27 to TRBJ2-1, with TRBD2 as a possible D gene (7 bases). The CDR3 consists of 19 residues. Germline CDR1 MNHEY, CDR2 SMNVEV (reference sequence). Trimming shortened V by 2 bases and J by 7 bases, and 27 bases separated the two germline ends. CDR3 protein: CASSLPTRPRGGFVNEQFF. The CDR3 DNA sequence: TGTGCCAGCAGTTTACCTACACGGCCGAGGGGGGGGTTTGTAAATGAGCAGTTCTTC.

This chain uses TRBV19 with TRBJ2-2, with 7 bases identical to TRBD1. Trimming cost V 4 bases and J 3 bases; bases outside gene matches: 2. Germline CDR1 reads LNHDA; CDR2 reads SQIVND (reference sequence). The CDR3 is 14 residues long. CDR3 in DNA: TGTGCCAGTAGTACCGACAGGGACACCGGGGAGCTGTTTTTT. It codes for CASSTDRDTGELFF.

The chain joins TRBV5-1 to TRBJ2-3, with TRBD2 matching 9 bases. After removal of 0 bases from V and 2 bases from J, the junction contained 4 bases not matched to a gene. There are 16 residues in the CDR3. The germline V gene encodes CDR1 SGHRS and CDR2 YFSETQ. The CDR3 is CASSLAPSGTTDTQYF. Here the CDR3 DNA reads TGCGCCAGCAGCTTGGCGCCTAGCGGGACCACAGATACGCAGTATTTT.

The chain recombines TRBV5-5 with TRBJ2-7; TRBD1 matches at 9 bases. The CDR3 extends over 17 amino acids. Germline-derived CDR1 and CDR2 are SGHKS and YYEKEE (reference sequence). Germline trimming cut 5 bases from V and 4 bases from J; bases unmatched to any gene: 16. CDR3 coding DNA: TGTGCCAGCAGGCCCGGGACAGGGCTCTTACCTTCTTACGAGCAGTACTTC. It encodes CASRPGTGLLPSYEQYF.

The chain carries TRBV6-5 and TRBJ1-1; 7 nucleotides match TRBD1. The germline V gene encodes CDR1 MNHEY and CDR2 SVGAGI. The CDR3 totals 14 residues. V lost 6 bases to trimming and J lost 1 base; unmatched junction nucleotides: 5. CDR3 coding DNA: TGTGCCAGCAGAGGGACAGCGCCGAACACTGAAGCTTTCTTT. Its protein product is CASRGTAPNTEAFF.

The chain recombines TRBV6-1 with TRBJ2-7; D remains ambiguous. The CDR3 contains 12 residues. Trimming stripped 7 bases from V and 7 bases from J, with 14 bases between. Germline V gene sequence: CDR1 MNHNS, CDR2 SASEGT. CDR3 sequence reads: CASNQDVEEQYF. CDR3 nucleotides: TGTGCCAGCAACCAGGACGTAGAGGAGCAGTACTTC.

The chain couples TRBV11-2 to TRBJ2-1; 9 positions match TRBD2. The CDR3 consists of 15 residues. J was trimmed by 7 bases and V by 4 bases; bases with no gene match: 8. Per the germline V gene, CDR1 is SGHAT and CDR2 is FQNNGV. CDR3 protein: CASSSRLAVYNEQFF. The CDR3 bases are TGTGCCAGCAGCTCCAGACTAGCGGTCTATAATGAGCAGTTCTTC.

Comments on this clone: At the DNA level, this CDR3 is encoded by other sequences in the same sample as well. This chain joins TRBV29-1 and TRBJ2-1, with D possibly being TRBD1 (6 bases). The length of the CDR3 is 10 residues. V shed 0 bases and J shed 12 bases, with 6 bases lying between them. Per the germline V gene, CDR1 is SQVTM and CDR2 is ANQGSEA. The CDR3 is CSVEETGQFF. CDR3 coding DNA: TGCAGCGTTGAAGAGACAGGGCAGTTCTTC.